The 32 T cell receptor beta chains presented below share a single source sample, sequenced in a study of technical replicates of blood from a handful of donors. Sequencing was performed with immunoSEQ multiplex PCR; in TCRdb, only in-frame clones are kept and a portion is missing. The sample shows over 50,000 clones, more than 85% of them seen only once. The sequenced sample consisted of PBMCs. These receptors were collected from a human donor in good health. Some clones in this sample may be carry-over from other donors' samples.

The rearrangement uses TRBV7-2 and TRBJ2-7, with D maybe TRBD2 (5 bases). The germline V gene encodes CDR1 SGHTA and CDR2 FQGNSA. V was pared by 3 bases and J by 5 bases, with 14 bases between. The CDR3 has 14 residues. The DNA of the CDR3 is TGTGCCAGCAGCTTCAGAGGGAGACTCAACGAGCAGTACTTC. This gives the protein CASSFRGRLNEQYF.

The CDR3 region has the DNA TGTGCTAGTGGCCCGGACAGGAACAATCAGCCCCAGCATTTT. This sequence encodes CASGPDRNNQPQHF. The chain joins TRBV12-5 to TRBJ1-5; 7 bases fit TRBD1. The V gene end was trimmed by 6 bases and the J gene end by 3 bases; junction bases not matched to a gene: 5. The germline V gene has CDR1 LGHNT and CDR2 FRNRAP. This CDR3 is built from 14 residues.

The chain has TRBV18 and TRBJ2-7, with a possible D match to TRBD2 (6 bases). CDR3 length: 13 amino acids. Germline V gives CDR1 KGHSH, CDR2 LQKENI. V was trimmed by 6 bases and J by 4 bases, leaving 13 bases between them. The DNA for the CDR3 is TGTGCCAGCTCTACGGGGGTTTTTTACGAGCAGTACTTC. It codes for CASSTGVFYEQYF.

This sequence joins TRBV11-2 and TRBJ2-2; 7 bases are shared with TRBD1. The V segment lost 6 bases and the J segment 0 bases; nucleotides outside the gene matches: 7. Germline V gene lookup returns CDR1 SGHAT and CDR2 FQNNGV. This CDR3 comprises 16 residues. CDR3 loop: CASRRGGQSNTGELFF. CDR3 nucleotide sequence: TGTGCCAGCAGACGAGGGGGACAGTCGAACACCGGGGAGCTGTTTTTT.

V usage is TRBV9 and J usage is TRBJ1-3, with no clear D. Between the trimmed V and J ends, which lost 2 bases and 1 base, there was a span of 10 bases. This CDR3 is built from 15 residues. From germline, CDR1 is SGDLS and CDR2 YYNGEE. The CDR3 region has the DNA TGTGCCAGCAGCGTTGGCGGGAGGTCTGGAAACACCATATATTTT. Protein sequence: CASSVGGRSGNTIYF.

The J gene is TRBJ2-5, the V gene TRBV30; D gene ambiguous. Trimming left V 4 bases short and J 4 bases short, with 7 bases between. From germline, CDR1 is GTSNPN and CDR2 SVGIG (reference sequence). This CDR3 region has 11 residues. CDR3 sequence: CAWTESETQYF. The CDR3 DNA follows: TGTGCCTGGACTGAGTCAGAGACCCAGTACTTC.

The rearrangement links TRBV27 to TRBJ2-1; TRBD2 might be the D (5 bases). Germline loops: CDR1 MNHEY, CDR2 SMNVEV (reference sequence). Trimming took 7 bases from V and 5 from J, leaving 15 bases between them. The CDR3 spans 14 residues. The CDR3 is CASTPLGKDNEQFF. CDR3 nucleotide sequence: TGTGCCAGCACCCCACTCGGGAAGGACAATGAGCAGTTCTTC.

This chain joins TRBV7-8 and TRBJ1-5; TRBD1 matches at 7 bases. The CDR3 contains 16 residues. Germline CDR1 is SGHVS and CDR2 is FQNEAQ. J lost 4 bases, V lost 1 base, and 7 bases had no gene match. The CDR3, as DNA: TGTGCCAGCAGCTTAGATTCGGCAGGGGGTAATCAGCCCCAGCATTTT. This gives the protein CASSLDSAGGNQPQHF.

CDR3 DNA: TGTGCCAGCAGCTCCCGGACAGGGGGGGATACTGAAGCTTTCTTT. This encodes CASSSRTGGDTEAFF. The V call is TRBV5-6, the J call TRBJ1-1; 10 nucleotides align to TRBD1. The CDR3 has 15 residues. V shed 3 bases and J 5 bases; nucleotides not matched to a gene: 7. Germline V gene sequence: CDR1 SGHDT, CDR2 YYEEEE.

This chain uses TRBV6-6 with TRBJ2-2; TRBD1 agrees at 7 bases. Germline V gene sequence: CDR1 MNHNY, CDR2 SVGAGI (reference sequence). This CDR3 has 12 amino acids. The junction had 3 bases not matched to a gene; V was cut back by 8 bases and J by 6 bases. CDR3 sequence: CASGQGAGELFF. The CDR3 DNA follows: TGTGCCAGCGGCCAGGGGGCCGGGGAGCTGTTTTTT.

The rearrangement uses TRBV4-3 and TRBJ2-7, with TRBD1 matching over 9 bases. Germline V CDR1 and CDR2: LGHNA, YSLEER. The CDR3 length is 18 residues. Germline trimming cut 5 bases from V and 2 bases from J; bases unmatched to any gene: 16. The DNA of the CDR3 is TGCGCCAGCAGCAAAACAGGGGGCTTGGGTATTATCCCCTACGAGCAGTACTTC. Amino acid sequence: CASSKTGGLGIIPYEQYF.

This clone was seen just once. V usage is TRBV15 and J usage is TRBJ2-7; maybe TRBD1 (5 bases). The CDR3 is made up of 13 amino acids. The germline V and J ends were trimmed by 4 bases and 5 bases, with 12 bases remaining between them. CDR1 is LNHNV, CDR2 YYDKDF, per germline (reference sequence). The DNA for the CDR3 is TGTGCCACCAGCATGGGCAGGGTGAACGAGCAGTACTTC. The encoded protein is CATSMGRVNEQYF.

This CDR3 is CASSSGRVVRGYTF. The CDR3 nucleotides read TGTGCCAGCAGTAGCGGCCGGGTTGTACGGGGCTACACCTTC. The chain employs TRBV2 and TRBJ1-2; D is unresolved. The CDR3 length is 14 residues. Germline V lookup: CDR1 SNHLY, CDR2 FYNNEI. V was cut by 5 bases and J by 8 bases, with 18 bases left in between.

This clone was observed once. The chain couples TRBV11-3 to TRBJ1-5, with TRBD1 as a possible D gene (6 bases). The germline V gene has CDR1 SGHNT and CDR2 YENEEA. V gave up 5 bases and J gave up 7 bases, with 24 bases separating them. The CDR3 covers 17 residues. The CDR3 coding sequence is TGTGCCAGCAGCCTACGGGACATCGAAAAAGGGGTCCAGCCCCAGCATTTT. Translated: CASSLRDIEKGVQPQHF.

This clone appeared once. The CDR3 protein is CASSDCSYEQYF. The DNA of the CDR3 is TGCGCCAGCAGTGACTGTTCCTACGAGCAGTACTTC. V gene TRBV10-1 combines with J gene TRBJ2-7; D call uncertain. Germline assignment: CDR1 WNHNN and CDR2 SYGVQD (reference sequence). V lost 3 bases to trimming and J lost 1 base, with 4 bases between them. The CDR3 sequence is 12 residues long.

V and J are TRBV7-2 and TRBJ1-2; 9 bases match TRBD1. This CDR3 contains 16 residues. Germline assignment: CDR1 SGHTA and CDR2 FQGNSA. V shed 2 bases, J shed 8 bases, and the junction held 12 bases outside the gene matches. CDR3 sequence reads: CASSLTTGGAVKGYTF. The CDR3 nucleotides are TGTGCCAGCAGCTTAACTACAGGGGGCGCAGTTAAAGGCTACACCTTC.

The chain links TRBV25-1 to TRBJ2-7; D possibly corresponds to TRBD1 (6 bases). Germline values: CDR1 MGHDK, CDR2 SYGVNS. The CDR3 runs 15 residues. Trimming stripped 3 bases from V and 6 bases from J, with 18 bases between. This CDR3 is CASSDRGQMRGEQYF. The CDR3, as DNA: TGTGCCAGCAGTGACAGGGGCCAGATGAGGGGCGAGCAGTACTTC.

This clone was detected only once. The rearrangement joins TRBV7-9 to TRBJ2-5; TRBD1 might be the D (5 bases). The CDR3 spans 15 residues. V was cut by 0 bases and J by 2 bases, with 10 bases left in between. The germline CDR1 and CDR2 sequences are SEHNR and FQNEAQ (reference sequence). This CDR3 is CASSLARAAQETQYF. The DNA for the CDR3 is TGTGCCAGCAGCTTAGCCAGGGCGGCGCAAGAGACCCAGTACTTC. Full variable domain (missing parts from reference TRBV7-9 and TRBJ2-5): DTGVSQNPRHKITKRGQNVTFRCDPISEHNRLYWYRQTLGQGPEFLTYFQNEAQLEKSRLLSDRFSAERPKGSFSTLEIQRTEQGDSAMYLCASSLARAAQETQYFGPGTRLLVL.

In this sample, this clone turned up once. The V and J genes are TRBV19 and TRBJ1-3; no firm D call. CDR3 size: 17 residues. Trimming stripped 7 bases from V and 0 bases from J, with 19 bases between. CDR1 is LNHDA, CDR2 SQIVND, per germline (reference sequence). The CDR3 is CASTRRGQDLSGNTIYF. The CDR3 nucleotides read TGTGCCAGTACCCGCCGAGGGCAGGACCTCTCTGGAAACACCATATATTTT.

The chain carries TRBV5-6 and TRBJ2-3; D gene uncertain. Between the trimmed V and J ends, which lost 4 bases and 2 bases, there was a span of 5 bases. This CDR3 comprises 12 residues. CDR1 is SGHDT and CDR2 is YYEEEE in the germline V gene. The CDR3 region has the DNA TGTGCCAGCAGCCGACACACAGATACGCAGTATTTT. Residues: CASSRHTDTQYF.

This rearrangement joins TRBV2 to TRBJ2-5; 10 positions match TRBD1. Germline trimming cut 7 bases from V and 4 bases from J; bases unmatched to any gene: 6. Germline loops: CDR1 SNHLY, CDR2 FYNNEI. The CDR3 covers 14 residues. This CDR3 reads CASNRDRGPETQYF. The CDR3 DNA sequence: TGTGCCAGCAACCGGGACAGGGGCCCAGAGACCCAGTACTTC.

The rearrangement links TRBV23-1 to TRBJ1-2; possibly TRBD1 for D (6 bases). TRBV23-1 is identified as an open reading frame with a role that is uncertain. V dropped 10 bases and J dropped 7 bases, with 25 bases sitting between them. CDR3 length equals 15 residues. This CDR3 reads CANPEGTGPESGYTF. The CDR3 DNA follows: TGCGCCAACCCCGAGGGAACAGGGCCCGAGAGTGGCTACACCTTC.

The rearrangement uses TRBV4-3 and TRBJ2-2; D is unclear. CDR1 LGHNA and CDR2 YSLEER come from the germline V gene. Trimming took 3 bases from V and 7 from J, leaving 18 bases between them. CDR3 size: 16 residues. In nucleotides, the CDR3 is TGCGCCAGCAGCCACACCGTGGTCGGTCGCGGCGGGGAGCTGTTTTTT. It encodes CASSHTVVGRGGELFF.

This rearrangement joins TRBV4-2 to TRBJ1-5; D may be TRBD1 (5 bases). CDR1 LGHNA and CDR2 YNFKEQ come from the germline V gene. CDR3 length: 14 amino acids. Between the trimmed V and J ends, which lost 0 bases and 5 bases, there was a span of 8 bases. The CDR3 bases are TGTGCCAGCAGCCAAGAGTCGGGGGATCAGCCCCAGCATTTT. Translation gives CASSQESGDQPQHF.

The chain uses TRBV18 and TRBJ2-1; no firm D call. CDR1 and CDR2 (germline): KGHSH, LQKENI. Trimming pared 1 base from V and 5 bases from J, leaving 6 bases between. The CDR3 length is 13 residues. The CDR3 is CASSPLYNNEQFF. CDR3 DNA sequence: TGTGCCAGCTCACCACTTTACAACAATGAGCAGTTCTTC.

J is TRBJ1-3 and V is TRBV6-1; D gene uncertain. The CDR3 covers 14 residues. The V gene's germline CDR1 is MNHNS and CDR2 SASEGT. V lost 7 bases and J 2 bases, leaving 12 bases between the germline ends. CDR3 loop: CASNPGPAGNTIYF. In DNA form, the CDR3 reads TGTGCCAGCAATCCGGGTCCCGCTGGAAACACCATATATTTT.

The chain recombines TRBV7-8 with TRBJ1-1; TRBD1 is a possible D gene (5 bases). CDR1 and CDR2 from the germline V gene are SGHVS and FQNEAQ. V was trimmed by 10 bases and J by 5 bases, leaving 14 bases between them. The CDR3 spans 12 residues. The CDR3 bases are TGTGCCACAAGAGGGCGGGGGACTGAAGCTTTCTTT. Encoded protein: CATRGRGTEAFF.

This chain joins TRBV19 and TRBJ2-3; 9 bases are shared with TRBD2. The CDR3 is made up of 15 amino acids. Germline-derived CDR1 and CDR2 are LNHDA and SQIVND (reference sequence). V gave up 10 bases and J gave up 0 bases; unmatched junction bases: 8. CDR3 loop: CATQQLAGSTDTQYF. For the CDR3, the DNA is TGTGCCACTCAACAACTAGCGGGTAGCACAGATACGCAGTATTTT.

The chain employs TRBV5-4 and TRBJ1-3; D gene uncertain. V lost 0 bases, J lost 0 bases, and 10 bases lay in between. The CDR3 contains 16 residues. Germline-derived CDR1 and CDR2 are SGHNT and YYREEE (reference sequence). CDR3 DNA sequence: TGTGCCAGCAGCTTGGCCGCGGGCACCTCTGGAAACACCATATATTTT. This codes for CASSLAAGTSGNTIYF. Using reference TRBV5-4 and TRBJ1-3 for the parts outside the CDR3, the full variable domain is ETGVTQSPTHLIKTRGQQVTLRCSSQSGHNTVSWYQQALGQGPQFIFQYYREEENGRGNFPPRFSGLQFPNYSSELNVNALELDDSALYLCASSLAAGTSGNTIYFGEGSWLTVV.

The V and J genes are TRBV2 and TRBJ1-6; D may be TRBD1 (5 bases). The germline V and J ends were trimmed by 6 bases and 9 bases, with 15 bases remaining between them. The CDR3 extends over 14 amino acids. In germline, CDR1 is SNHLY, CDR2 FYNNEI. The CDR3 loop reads CASSVGTGGSPLHF. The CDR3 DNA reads TGTGCCAGCAGCGTCGGCACCGGGGGTTCACCCCTCCACTTT.

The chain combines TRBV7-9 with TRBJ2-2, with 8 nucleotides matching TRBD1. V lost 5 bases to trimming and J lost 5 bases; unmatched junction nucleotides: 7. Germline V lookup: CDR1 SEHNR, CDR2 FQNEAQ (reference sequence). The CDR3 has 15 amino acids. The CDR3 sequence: CASSPTGVRTGELFF. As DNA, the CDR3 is TGTGCCAGCAGCCCGACAGGGGTTCGGACCGGGGAGCTGTTTTTT.

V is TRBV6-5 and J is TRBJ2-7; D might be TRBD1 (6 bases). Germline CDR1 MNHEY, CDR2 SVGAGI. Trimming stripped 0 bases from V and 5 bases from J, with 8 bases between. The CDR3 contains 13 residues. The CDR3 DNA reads TGTGCCAGCAGTTACTCCAACAGGGACGAGCAGTACTTC. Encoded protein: CASSYSNRDEQYF.